These T cell receptor beta chains were read from a single sample in a study of CD8 T cells in Susac syndrome. One entry per CDR3 protein, called by TCRdb with MiXCR from the immunoSEQ multiplex PCR reads. The sample has roughly 76,000 distinct CDR3 sequences, approximately 94% seen once. What was sequenced was CD8+ T cells from PBMCs. These receptors all stem from a human donor with Susac syndrome. Each CDR3 is given with its conserved first and last residue. Not all rows give a size; the values are once, few, many and, for expanded clones, a class.

v_call: TRBV9; clone_size: NA; j_call: TRBJ2-1; cdr3_aa: CASSSSGGGYNEQFF
v_call: TRBV6-2/TRBV6-3; clone_size: NA; j_call: TRBJ2-6; cdr3_aa: CASSSVKGYGANVLTF
v_call: TRBV12-3/TRBV12-4; clone_size: once; j_call: TRBJ1-1; cdr3_aa: CASSLWGVRSEAFF
v_call: TRBV28; clone_size: NA; j_call: TRBJ1-5; cdr3_aa: CASSSQGQPQHF
v_call: TRBV18; clone_size: NA; j_call: TRBJ2-5; cdr3_aa: CASSPSLAGAPETQYF
v_call: TRBV11-2; clone_size: NA; j_call: TRBJ2-7; cdr3_aa: CASSLLAGAYEQYF
v_call: TRBV6-5; clone_size: NA; j_call: TRBJ2-2; cdr3_aa: CASSRGLATGELFF
v_call: TRBV20-1; clone_size: NA; j_call: TRBJ2-7; cdr3_aa: CSARVQGPFYEQYF
v_call: TRBV6-5; clone_size: NA; j_call: TRBJ2-3; cdr3_aa: CASSPSGAGTQYF
v_call: TRBV19; clone_size: NA; j_call: TRBJ2-7; cdr3_aa: CATAPETGVSYEQYF
v_call: TRBV20-1; clone_size: NA; j_call: TRBJ1-1; cdr3_aa: CSARTGGGLVFF
v_call: TRBV11-1; clone_size: once; j_call: TRBJ2-6; cdr3_aa: CASTWGASSGANVLTF
v_call: TRBV10-2; clone_size: NA; j_call: TRBJ2-1; cdr3_aa: CASSGSGQREGQISNEQFF
v_call: TRBV5-1; clone_size: NA; j_call: TRBJ2-4; cdr3_aa: CASSLDGMSDIQYF
v_call: TRBV2; clone_size: NA; j_call: TRBJ2-7; cdr3_aa: CASSTGHYYEQYF
v_call: TRBV9; clone_size: NA; j_call: TRBJ2-2; cdr3_aa: CASRGRANTGELFF
v_call: TRBV11-3; clone_size: NA; j_call: TRBJ2-3; cdr3_aa: CASSWGRTSTDTQYF
v_call: TRBV3-1; clone_size: NA; j_call: TRBJ2-1; cdr3_aa: CASSQASIVAGVNDEQFF
v_call: TRBV6-1; clone_size: NA; j_call: TRBJ2-3; cdr3_aa: CASSDPGQGMWGSTDTQYF
v_call: TRBV7-2; clone_size: NA; j_call: TRBJ1-1; cdr3_aa: CASSLGVALNTEAFF
v_call: TRBV19; clone_size: few; j_call: TRBJ1-1; cdr3_aa: CASSSQGNTEAFF
v_call: TRBV27; clone_size: NA; j_call: TRBJ1-5; cdr3_aa: CASSHRRNQPQHF
v_call: TRBV18; clone_size: NA; j_call: TRBJ2-1; cdr3_aa: CASSPGLAGGSNEQFF
v_call: TRBV29-1; clone_size: once; j_call: TRBJ2-2; cdr3_aa: CSVPSGAGTGELFF
v_call: TRBV28; clone_size: NA; j_call: TRBJ1-5; cdr3_aa: CASRAVTLWGQHF
v_call: TRBV4-1; clone_size: NA; j_call: TRBJ2-7; cdr3_aa: CASSQGADEQYF
v_call: TRBV6-5; clone_size: NA; j_call: TRBJ2-3; cdr3_aa: CASSYSILDTDTQYF
v_call: TRBV2; clone_size: NA; j_call: TRBJ1-3; cdr3_aa: CASSDLEPGNTIYF
v_call: TRBV12-3/TRBV12-4; clone_size: once; j_call: TRBJ2-7; cdr3_aa: CASSSDTYRSYEQYF
v_call: TRBV2; clone_size: NA; j_call: TRBJ1-3; cdr3_aa: CASSQGTGNTIYF
v_call: TRBV12-3/TRBV12-4; clone_size: NA; j_call: TRBJ2-4; cdr3_aa: CASSFGRNIQYF
v_call: TRBV30; clone_size: NA; j_call: TRBJ2-2; cdr3_aa: CAWSTIPRTRLDTGELFF
v_call: TRBV4-3; clone_size: NA; j_call: TRBJ2-7; cdr3_aa: CASSPQRPSYEQYF
v_call: TRBV9; clone_size: NA; j_call: TRBJ1-1; cdr3_aa: CASRAGTGDNTEAFF
v_call: TRBV24-1; clone_size: NA; j_call: TRBJ2-1; cdr3_aa: CATSERRPGSSYNEQFF
v_call: TRBV28; clone_size: NA; j_call: TRBJ1-1; cdr3_aa: CASSSTGTGSNTEAFF
v_call: TRBV20-1; clone_size: once; j_call: TRBJ2-5; cdr3_aa: CSARGLLQETQYF
v_call: TRBV30; clone_size: once; j_call: TRBJ2-4; cdr3_aa: CAWSPGGRDIQYF
v_call: TRBV20-1; clone_size: once; j_call: TRBJ2-1; cdr3_aa: CSASPLSSYNEQFF
v_call: TRBV19; clone_size: NA; j_call: TRBJ1-1; cdr3_aa: CASSAYRANTEAFF
v_call: TRBV7-9; clone_size: NA; j_call: TRBJ1-2; cdr3_aa: CASSLVGPYGYTF
v_call: TRBV6-2/TRBV6-3; clone_size: NA; j_call: TRBJ2-5; cdr3_aa: CASKPTSGSRKTQYF
v_call: TRBV2; clone_size: NA; j_call: TRBJ1-2; cdr3_aa: CASRGIGSYGYTF
v_call: TRBV5-6; clone_size: NA; j_call: TRBJ2-7; cdr3_aa: CASSSDLEQYF
v_call: TRBV27; clone_size: NA; j_call: TRBJ2-5; cdr3_aa: CASSLSTPSDRFTETQYF
v_call: TRBV10-3; clone_size: once; j_call: TRBJ1-1; cdr3_aa: CAINRGLDTEAFF
v_call: TRBV28; clone_size: NA; j_call: TRBJ2-7; cdr3_aa: CASNPGGLATEQYF